The 20 T cell receptor beta chains reported below all come from one sample, sequenced in a study of siplizumab effects on memory and regulatory T cells. Libraries were prepared by immunoSEQ multiplex PCR; TCRdb keeps only in-frame clonotypes and omits some of them. The table has roughly 80,000 clones, roughly 87% seen once. The source material was Tregs sorted from blood. The receptors originated from a human donor in good health.

This chain links TRBV7-3 with TRBJ2-1, with D perhaps TRBD1 or TRBD2 (6 bases each). Trimming took 7 bases from V and 2 from J, leaving 12 bases between them. The CDR3 length is 14 residues. CDR1 is SGHTA, CDR2 FQGTGA, per germline. DNA for the CDR3: TGTGCCAGCACCGAGGGGGGAGCCTACAATGAGCAGTTCTTC. This sequence encodes CASTEGGAYNEQFF.

This chain uses TRBV11-2 with TRBJ2-7; 8 positions match TRBD1. Trimming removed 8 bases from V and 2 bases from J; junction bases left unmatched: 8. Germline V gives CDR1 SGHAT, CDR2 FQNNGV. The CDR3 covers 14 residues. The CDR3 spells CASAAQGAAYEQYF. Written as DNA, the CDR3 is TGTGCCAGCGCGGCCCAGGGGGCGGCCTACGAGCAGTACTTC.

This rearrangement joins TRBV7-6 to TRBJ1-4, with a weak D call TRBD1 (5 bases). CDR3 length equals 12 residues. Trimming shortened V by 2 bases and J by 10 bases, and 8 bases separated the two germline ends. The germline V gene encodes CDR1 SGHVS and CDR2 FNYEAQ. CDR3 coding DNA: TGTGCCAGCAGCTTACTGAGGGGAAAACTGTTTTTT. Residues: CASSLLRGKLFF.

V and J are TRBV19 and TRBJ2-7; the match to TRBD1 covers 12 bases. This CDR3 is built from 17 residues. V gave up 5 bases and J gave up 6 bases; unmatched junction bases: 14. The V gene's germline CDR1 is LNHDA and CDR2 SQIVND (reference sequence). The CDR3 loop reads CASSPGTGGLLMSEQYF. CDR3 DNA sequence: TGTGCCAGTAGTCCCGGGACAGGGGGCTTGCTGATGAGCGAGCAGTACTTC.

The rearrangement links TRBV19 to TRBJ2-3; no definite D call. The CDR3 covers 15 residues. The germline V gene encodes CDR1 LNHDA and CDR2 SQIVND (reference sequence). Deletions cut 7 bases from V and 5 bases from J, with 19 bases between. Written as DNA, the CDR3 is TGTGCCAGTACCTCGGTGTCTACCCTAGGAGATACGCAGTATTTT. It yields the protein CASTSVSTLGDTQYF.

The genes are TRBV29-1 and TRBJ2-2; no reliable D call. Germline lookup yields CDR1 SQVTM and CDR2 ANQGSEA. The V end was cut by 4 bases, the J end by 1 base, with 10 bases between. This CDR3 is built from 14 residues. The CDR3 DNA reads as TGCAGCGTTGGAGCAAAGGGGAACACCGGGGAGCTGTTTTTT. Its protein product is CSVGAKGNTGELFF.

This chain joins TRBV15 and TRBJ1-3; D gene unclear. CDR1 LNHNV and CDR2 YYDKDF come from the germline V gene (reference sequence). This CDR3 is built from 11 residues. Trimming removed 5 bases at V and 4 bases at J, with 3 bases between. CDR3 DNA: TGTGCCACCAGCCTGGGAAACACCATATATTTT. Translation gives CATSLGNTIYF.

The rearrangement uses TRBV7-2 and TRBJ1-1; possible D gene TRBD1, 5 bases. Germline V gene lookup returns CDR1 SGHTA and CDR2 FQGNSA. The CDR3 is 18 residues long. V lost 2 bases and J lost 8, with 27 bases in between. In DNA form, the CDR3 reads TGTGCCAGCAGCTTATTACCCCCCAGTGCGGACAACTCCCTAGAAGCTTTCTTT. The encoded protein is CASSLLPPSADNSLEAFF.

The gene calls are TRBV5-5 and TRBJ1-2; D not certain. The V gene lost 0 bases and the J gene lost 4 bases, with 10 bases spanning the gap. This CDR3 spans 14 amino acids. Germline loops: CDR1 SGHKS, CDR2 YYEKEE (reference sequence). The DNA of the CDR3 is TGTGCCAGCAGCTTGGTCGGAGACTCCTATGGCTACACCTTC. This sequence encodes CASSLVGDSYGYTF. Drawing the rest from reference TRBV5-5 and TRBJ1-2, the complete variable domain is DAGVTQSPTHLIKTRGQQVTLRCSPISGHKSVSWYQQVLGQGPQFIFQYYEKEERGRGNFPDRFSARQFPNYSSELNVNALLLGDSALYLCASSLVGDSYGYTFGSGTRLTVV.

CDR3 in DNA: TGTGCCAGCAGCGCTAGCGGGGGCCCCCAAGAGACCCAGTACTTC. Translation gives CASSASGGPQETQYF. The chain has TRBV5-4 and TRBJ2-5, with TRBD2 matching over 10 bases. The CDR3 runs 15 residues. V trimming: 4 bases; J trimming: 1 base; junction bases outside the gene matches: 4. Germline V gives CDR1 SGHNT, CDR2 YYREEE (reference sequence).

This clone was picked up one time. V usage is TRBV30 and J usage is TRBJ2-3; D is perhaps TRBD2 (5 bases). In germline, CDR1 is GTSNPN, CDR2 SVGIG (reference sequence). V lost 2 bases, J lost 1 base, and 13 bases lay in between. The CDR3 runs 15 residues. The CDR3 reads CAWSRVLGGTDTQYF. The CDR3 coding sequence is TGTGCCTGGAGTAGGGTACTCGGGGGCACAGATACGCAGTATTTT.

V is TRBV7-9 and J is TRBJ2-7; D is perhaps TRBD1 (6 bases). CDR1 is SEHNR, CDR2 FQNEAQ, per germline (reference sequence). The length of the CDR3 is 15 residues. Trimming stripped 3 bases from V and 2 bases from J, with 14 bases between. The CDR3 DNA sequence: TGTGCCAGCAGCTTGCCGCGGGCAGGGGCCTACGAGCAGTACTTC. Translated: CASSLPRAGAYEQYF.

The rearrangement links TRBV6-4 to TRBJ1-1; D is undetermined. V lost 6 bases and J 0 bases, leaving 8 bases between the germline ends. CDR1 and CDR2 (germline): MRHNA, SNTAGT. This CDR3 has 13 amino acids. The CDR3 DNA is TGTGCCAGCAGCAACGACATGAACACTGAAGCTTTCTTT. Its translation: CASSNDMNTEAFF.

V and J are TRBV25-1 and TRBJ1-1; D remains ambiguous. The CDR3 contains 15 residues. Looked up from germline, CDR1 is MGHDK and CDR2 is SYGVNS. V was cut by 3 bases and J by 1 base, with 12 bases left in between. The CDR3 DNA reads TGTGCCAGCAGTGACCCACGGACGGGGAACACTGAAGCTTTCTTT. Protein product: CASSDPRTGNTEAFF.

A single count supports this clone. The sample carries other DNA sequences with the same CDR3. The gene calls are TRBV19 and TRBJ1-5; unclear D gene. Germline CDR1 is LNHDA and CDR2 is SQIVND (reference sequence). Trimming cost V 1 base and J 5 bases, with 9 bases left between them. The CDR3 length is 14 residues. CDR3 sequence reads: CASSIAAIDQPQHF. The CDR3 DNA is TGTGCCAGTAGTATAGCGGCCATAGATCAGCCCCAGCATTTT.

This CDR3 reads CASTLWGSSYNEQFF. The CDR3, as DNA: TGTGCCAGCACCCTATGGGGAAGCTCCTACAATGAGCAGTTCTTC. The V gene is TRBV7-9, the J gene TRBJ2-1; D not resolved. Germline CDR1 reads SEHNR; CDR2 reads FQNEAQ (reference sequence). Trimming removed 7 bases from V and 0 bases from J, with 13 bases in between. The CDR3 runs 15 residues.

This clone has only a few counts. This rearrangement joins TRBV7-2 to TRBJ2-7; TRBD2 matches 9 bases. Unmatched junction bases numbered 5, after V lost 3 bases and J lost 2 bases. Germline V gives CDR1 SGHTA, CDR2 FQGNSA. CDR3 length equals 15 residues. The CDR3 region has the DNA TGTGCCAGCAGCTTTTCTAGCGGGGACCCCTACGAGCAGTACTTC. The encoded protein is CASSFSSGDPYEQYF.

The genes are TRBV7-3 and TRBJ2-3; no clear D gene. Germline CDR1 reads SGHTA; CDR2 reads FQGTGA. V lost 1 base and J lost 4, with 15 bases in between. The CDR3 runs 16 residues. Here the CDR3 reads CASSLKGTAGSDTQYF. The CDR3 DNA reads TGTGCCAGCAGCTTAAAGGGAACTGCTGGGTCAGATACGCAGTATTTT.

The chain uses TRBV27 and TRBJ2-1; 12 bases match TRBD2. The germline V gene encodes CDR1 MNHEY and CDR2 SMNVEV (reference sequence). The CDR3 spans 14 residues. Losses at the gene ends were 5 bases for V and 13 bases for J; bases not matched to a gene: 9. The CDR3 loop is CASSLLTSGGTQFF. The CDR3 bases are TGTGCCAGCAGTCTACTGACTAGCGGGGGTACTCAGTTCTTC.

This clone came up once. The chain is built from TRBV28 and TRBJ2-3; D not certain. The CDR3 runs to 11 residues. Between the trimmed V and J ends, which lost 5 bases and 4 bases, there was a span of 4 bases. CDR1 and CDR2 (germline): MDHEN, SYDVKM. The CDR3 DNA reads TGTGCCAGCAGTGCCCCAGATACGCAGTATTTT. This encodes CASSAPDTQYF. Complete variable domain (other parts from reference TRBV28 and TRBJ2-3): DVKVTQSSRYLVKRTGEKVFLECVQDMDHENMFWYRQDPGLGLRLIYFSYDVKMKEKGDIPEGYSVSREKKERFSLILESASTNQTSMYLCASSAPDTQYFGPGTRLTVL.